Each of the 3 T cell receptor beta chains below was sequenced from the same sample in a study of T cells expressing NK-cell markers (TCRdb year 2020). The library was generated by 5' RACE. Sequenced on an Illumina HiSeq 2000. With the reads reprocessed by TCRdb, a single entry stands for each CDR3 protein sequence and no DNA is reported. The data table for this sample lists some 340,000 distinct CDR3 sequences. The top ten clonotypes cover 5.2% of the sample. Sequenced material: blood T cells: a sorted CD56 or NKG2C T cell subset, CD4+ or CD8+ T cells, or bulk PBMC T cells (not recorded which). Receptor source: a man aged 18-69 years in good health.

The CDR3 protein is CSATKAGGPNEQFF. The chain is built from TRBV20-1 and TRBJ2-1; the TCRdb D gene call, TRBD2, has no DNA to confirm it. The germline V gene encodes CDR1 DFQATT and CDR2 SNEGSKA (reference sequence). The CDR3 contains 14 residues.

The chain couples TRBV7-9 to TRBJ2-7; the TCRdb call, TRBD1, lacks DNA for checking. The CDR3 consists of 17 residues. Germline CDR1 reads SEHNR; CDR2 reads FQNEAQ (reference sequence). CDR3 residues: CASSLDGWDTEAYEQYF.

The rearrangement joins TRBV15 to TRBJ2-1; TCRdb's D call of TRBD1 is untestable without DNA. The CDR3 length is 14 residues. Per the germline V gene, CDR1 is LNHNV and CDR2 is YYDKDF (reference sequence). The CDR3 protein is CATGTGVIYNEQFF.